Listed below are T cell receptor beta chains from one sample, sequenced in a study of blood T cells in healthy people across ages. TCRdb passed the 5' RACE reads through MiXCR, listing each CDR3 protein once. The table includes some 1.7 million distinct CDR3 sequences, approximately 30% detected once. Sequencing was performed on blood. The receptors stem from a woman in her twenties or thirties in good health. Both conserved end residues are part of each CDR3. Each record gives: D gene, clone size, V gene, J gene, CDR3 protein, CDR3 DNA. D genes are given only for firm matches. Some rows have no size entry. The others give once, few or many, or a class for an expanded clone.

>TRBD2|-|TRBV27|TRBJ2-5
CASSWGSGGEQETQYF
TGTGCCAGCAGTTGGGGTAGCGGGGGAGAGCAAGAGACCCAGTACTTC
>-|few|TRBV7-2|TRBJ2-2
CASRLGTNTGELFF
TGTGCCAGCAGACTTGGGACTAACACCGGGGAGCTGTTTTTT
>-|many|TRBV7-8|TRBJ2-3
CASSFQPLGRDGNTQYF
TGTGCCAGCAGCTTTCAACCCTTGGGCCGGGATGGTAATACGCAGTATTTT
>-|few|TRBV5-1|TRBJ2-3
CASSPYLEADTQYF
TGCGCCAGCAGCCCGTACCTAGAGGCAGATACGCAGTATTTT
>TRBD1|few|TRBV19|TRBJ1-2
CASARTGPLGYTF
TGTGCCAGTGCCCGGACAGGTCCTCTTGGCTACACCTTC
>TRBD1|many|TRBV27|TRBJ1-2
CASSPGGPSTNYGYTF
TGTGCCAGCAGTCCAGGGGGTCCCAGCACAAACTATGGCTACACCTTC
>-|many|TRBV5-1|TRBJ2-1
CASSLAPPRNDEQFF
TGCGCCAGCAGCTTGGCCCCTCCTAGAAACGATGAGCAGTTCTTC
>-|-|TRBV6-6|TRBJ2-5
CTSVDETHLETQYF
TGTACCAGCGTTGACGAAACGCACTTAGAGACCCAGTACTTC
>TRBD2|-|TRBV20-1|TRBJ2-2
CSAPRAGGGTGELFF
TGCAGTGCTCCGAGAGCGGGAGGTGGCACCGGGGAGCTGTTTTTT
>-|few|TRBV21-1|TRBJ1-1
CASSKAGRNTEAFF
TGTGCCAGCAGCAAAGCCGGTAGGAACACTGAAGCTTTCTTT
>-|-|TRBV5-1|TRBJ1-2
CASSMSTPNYGYTF
TGCGCCAGCAGCATGTCGACACCTAACTATGGCTACACCTTC
>-|-|TRBV20-1|TRBJ1-1
CSARLTGRMNTEAFF
TGCAGTGCTAGATTGACGGGGAGGATGAACACTGAAGCTTTCTTT
>-|few|TRBV12-3/TRBV12-4|TRBJ1-4
CASTTSGLEGKLFF
TGTGCCAGCACCACTTCCGGGCTGGAAGGAAAACTGTTTTTT
>-|-|TRBV30|TRBJ2-7
CAWSVLGNYEQYF
TGTGCCTGGAGTGTACTCGGGAACTACGAGCAGTACTTC
>-|few|TRBV7-2|TRBJ2-7
CASSLSSVTYEQYF
TGTGCCAGCAGCTTATCTAGCGTGACCTACGAGCAGTACTTC
>TRBD1|few|TRBV5-1|TRBJ2-7
CASSPGTGGVYEQCF
TGCGCCAGCAGCCCTGGGACAGGGGGCGTCTACGAGCAGTGCTTC
>TRBD1|few|TRBV10-1|TRBJ1-1
CASSLPRTGGNTEAFF
TGCGCCAGCTCCCTCCCCCGGACAGGGGGGAACACTGAAGCTTTCTTT
>TRBD1|once|TRBV7-9|TRBJ1-3
CASSFHQGDGNTIYF
TGTGCCAGCAGCTTCCACCAGGGGGATGGAAACACCATATATTTT
>-|many|TRBV7-2|TRBJ2-7
CASSTTTGTYEQYF
TGTGCCAGCAGCACCACCACAGGGACCTACGAGCAGTACTTC
>TRBD2|few|TRBV18|TRBJ2-1
CASSPARGGLDEQFF
TGTGCCAGCTCACCAGCACGGGGGGGCCTCGATGAGCAGTTCTTC
>-|many|TRBV28|TRBJ2-5
CASMRGGETQYF
TGTGCCAGCATGCGGGGCGGAGAGACCCAGTACTTC